This entry is about one T cell receptor (beta chain). The record originates from a study of blood T cell repertoires in COVID-19. Study-level background: Acute and convalescent COVID-19 samples came from the United States, Italy and Spain.

CDR3 size: 13 residues. Germline assignment: CDR1 SQVTM and CDR2 ANQGSEA. The J segment lost 3 bases and the V segment lost 4 bases, leaving 2 bases of the junction unmatched. Libraries were prepared by immunoSEQ multiplex PCR; TCRdb keeps only in-frame clonotypes and omits some of them. The sample yields 200,000 to 300,000 clones, 75% to 95% seen once. The chain employs TRBV29-1 and TRBJ2-2, with 7 bases matching TRBD2. Sequenced input: peripheral blood. The TCR sequence derives from a person aged 18 to 30 with COVID-19, enrolled during active disease. CDR3 in DNA: TGCAGCGTTGTTGGGGGGGACACCGGGGAGCTGTTTTTT. This encodes CSVVGGDTGELFF.